The 12 T cell receptor beta chains below come from one sample, sequenced in a study of Graves' ophthalmopathy and Graves' hyperthyroidism. Transcripts of RNA were the source for amplifying TCR beta CDR3 regions. HTBI primers were employed in first-round RT-PCR, then a second-round multiplex PCR followed. MiXCR, run by TCRdb on the multiplex PCR reads, gives a single entry per CDR3 protein. Of 1 million to 1.3 million distinct CDR3 sequences in the sample, around a third were seen once. Sequencing was carried out using peripheral blood or thyroid tissue (not recorded which). The receptors were gathered from an adult man with Graves' hyperthyroidism.

This clonotype was picked up many times. This CDR3 is CASSPRTALGSPLHF. The CDR3 bases are TGTGCCAGCAGCCCACGGACAGCCCTAGGATCACCCCTCCACTTT. The chain couples TRBV7-8 to TRBJ1-6; tentatively, D is TRBD1 (6 bases). V was pared by 5 bases and J by 10 bases, with 18 bases between. The CDR3 covers 15 residues. Germline lookup yields CDR1 SGHVS and CDR2 FQNEAQ.

The rearrangement links TRBV4-3 to TRBJ2-7; possible D gene TRBD1, 6 bases. The length of the CDR3 is 15 residues. V was cut by 0 bases and J by 5 bases, with 14 bases left in between. Germline V lookup: CDR1 LGHNA, CDR2 YSLEER. CDR3 loop: CASSQDARAGDEQYF. The CDR3 bases are TGCGCCAGCAGCCAAGATGCCAGGGCAGGGGACGAGCAGTACTTC.

Remarks on this clonotype: A single base separates this from a much larger clone, so it may be a read error. This sequence joins TRBV10-3 and TRBJ2-2; weak D call: TRBD2 (5 bases). V lost 2 bases, J lost 3 bases, and 10 bases lay in between. CDR3 length: 15 residues. The germline CDR1 and CDR2 sequences are ENHRY and SYGVKD. The CDR3 loop reads CAISERGLDTGELFF. CDR3 in DNA: TGTGCCATCAGTGAGCGAGGGTTAGACACCGGGGAGCTGTTTTTT.

This clonotype was picked up many times. The CDR3 DNA follows: TGTGCCATCAGCCAAGGGACAGGGCTACAGCCCCAGCATTTT. It encodes CAISQGTGLQPQHF. The chain uses TRBV10-3 and TRBJ1-5; 9 positions match TRBD1. The CDR3 covers 14 residues. V gave up 6 bases and J gave up 7 bases; unmatched junction bases: 7. Germline V gives CDR1 ENHRY, CDR2 SYGVKD.

This clonotype was seen more than once but under ten times. As DNA, the CDR3 is TGTGCCAGCAGAGCCTACCCGGGCTATGGCTACACCTTC. This codes for CASRAYPGYGYTF. The rearrangement joins TRBV6-5 to TRBJ1-2; no firm D call. The CDR3 sequence is 13 residues long. V lost 6 bases to trimming and J lost 4 bases, with 12 bases between them. Germline values: CDR1 MNHEY, CDR2 SVGAGI.

This clonotype was found many times. J is TRBJ2-7 and V is TRBV4-2; the D is unclear. Germline V gene lookup returns CDR1 LGHNA and CDR2 YNFKEQ. CDR3 length: 17 amino acids. Between the trimmed V and J ends, which lost 1 base and 9 bases, there was a span of 25 bases. The CDR3 nucleotides read TGTGCCAGCAGCCAAGTGCGGACGATACGAGGCCGCCGCGGGCAGTACTTC. Its translation: CASSQVRTIRGRRGQYF.

This clonotype was detected many times. Its ends do not fully match the called genes, so a read error is possible. The chain is built from TRBV7-9 and TRBJ1-2, with D uncertain. CDR3 length: 13 amino acids. Germline lookup yields CDR1 SEHNR and CDR2 FQNEAQ (reference sequence). CDR3 sequence (DNA): TGCGCCAGCAGCTTGAAGGGTGTCTATGGCTACACCTTC. Its protein product is CASSLKGVYGYTF.

The chain has TRBV25-1 and TRBJ1-2; tentative D call: TRBD1 (5 bases). V lost 2 bases to trimming and J lost 7 bases, with 17 bases between them. The CDR3 is 15 amino acids. Germline loops: CDR1 MGHDK, CDR2 SYGVNS. This CDR3 reads CASSEQSGVGVGYTF. The DNA for the CDR3 is TGTGCCAGCAGTGAACAGTCGGGCGTGGGGGTTGGCTACACCTTC.

There are many counts of this clonotype. The rearrangement uses TRBV7-2 and TRBJ2-5; D might be TRBD2 (5 bases). The V gene's germline CDR1 is SGHTA and CDR2 FQGNSA. The CDR3 runs 17 residues. The V and J ends lost 3 bases and 2 bases respectively, with 19 bases between them. The CDR3 loop reads CASSFPGNGYKQETQYF. Written as DNA, the CDR3 is TGTGCCAGCAGCTTCCCCGGGAACGGATATAAACAAGAGACCCAGTACTTC.

This clonotype was picked up many times. V usage is TRBV24-1 and J usage is TRBJ2-5; perhaps TRBD2 as D (5 bases). Trimming took 1 base from V and 2 from J, leaving 10 bases between them. Germline assignment: CDR1 KGHDR and CDR2 SFDVKD. The CDR3 spans 15 residues. CDR3 sequence (DNA): TGTGCCACCAGTGATTTTCACCCGGGGCAAGAGACCCAGTACTTC. It codes for CATSDFHPGQETQYF.

At least ten counts were recorded for this clonotype. The chain is built from TRBV25-1 and TRBJ2-5, with D perhaps TRBD1 or TRBD2 (7 bases each). Trimming stripped 1 base from V and 4 bases from J, with 16 bases between. From germline, CDR1 is MGHDK and CDR2 SYGVNS. This CDR3 is 16 amino acids long. The DNA for the CDR3 is TGTGCCAGCAGTGAATTCGACAGGGCGGGGGCAGAGACCCAGTACTTC. Protein product: CASSEFDRAGAETQYF.

This clonotype appeared many times. The chain joins TRBV27 to TRBJ1-5; D is perhaps TRBD1 (6 bases). Trimming took 7 bases from V and 0 from J, leaving 13 bases between them. CDR1 MNHEY and CDR2 SMNVEV come from the germline V gene (reference sequence). The CDR3 loop spans 15 amino acids. CDR3 sequence reads: CASTQDRYSNQPQHF. The CDR3 nucleotides are TGTGCCAGCACCCAGGACAGATATAGCAATCAGCCCCAGCATTTT.